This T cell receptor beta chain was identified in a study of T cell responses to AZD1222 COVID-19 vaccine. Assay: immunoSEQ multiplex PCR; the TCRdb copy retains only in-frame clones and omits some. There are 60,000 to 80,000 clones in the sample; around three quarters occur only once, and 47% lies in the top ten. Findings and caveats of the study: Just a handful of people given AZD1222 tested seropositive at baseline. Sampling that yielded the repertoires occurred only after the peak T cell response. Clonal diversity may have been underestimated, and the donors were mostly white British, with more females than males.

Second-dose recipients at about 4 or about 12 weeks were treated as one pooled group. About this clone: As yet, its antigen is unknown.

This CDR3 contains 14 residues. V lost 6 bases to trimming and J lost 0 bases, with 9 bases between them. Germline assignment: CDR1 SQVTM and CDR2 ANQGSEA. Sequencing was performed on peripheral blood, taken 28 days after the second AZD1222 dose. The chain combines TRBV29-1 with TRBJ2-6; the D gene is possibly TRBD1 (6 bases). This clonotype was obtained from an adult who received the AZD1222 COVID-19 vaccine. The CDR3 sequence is CSVQGDSGANVLTF. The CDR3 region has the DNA TGCAGCGTACAGGGAGACTCTGGGGCCAACGTCCTGACTTTC.